This TCR beta chain was found in a study of shared clonotypes between healthy human individuals. Naive CD8 isolation took CD45RO-negative cells positively selected for CCR7 and excluded terminally differentiated effector memory CD45RA+ cells. This clone was counted only a few times. Repertoires were generated with immunoSEQ multiplex PCR, while TCRdb's copy carries only in-frame clones and drops some. Here the sample spans hundreds of thousands of clones, around 95% being singletons. The clonotype was recovered from a woman aged 30 to 39 in good health. The sample consisted of naive CD8+ T cells sorted from blood.

As DNA, the CDR3 is TGTGCCAGTGGGGCTAGCGGGAGCTACGAGCAGTACTTC. Translation: CASGASGSYEQYF. The V and J genes are TRBV19 and TRBJ2-5; 10 bases align to TRBD2. The J call may be mistaken, given a closer DNA end match to TRBJ2-7. This CDR3 comprises 13 residues. Germline loops: CDR1 LNHDA, CDR2 SQIVND (reference sequence).